The 20 T cell receptor beta chains listed next were all sequenced from one sample in a study of T-cell reconstitution after alpha-beta-depleted transplantation in children. It was with unique molecular identifiers that the TCRbeta library was prepared. TCRdb itself ran the PCR reads through MiXCR, one entry per CDR3 protein. The data contain around 480,000 distinct CDR3 sequences, approximately 29% of them singletons. The starting material was PBMCs from the stem cell graft donor, obtained from the stem cell graft. Receptors were obtained from a human donor who donated a stem cell graft to a child with aplastic anemia.

This clonotype was detected only a few times. V usage is TRBV10-3 and J usage is TRBJ2-1, with 8 positions matching TRBD1. Germline assignment: CDR1 ENHRY and CDR2 SYGVKD. The J segment lost 5 bases and the V segment lost 7 bases, leaving 4 bases of the junction unmatched. This CDR3 has 13 amino acids. The CDR3 sequence is CAITGQGNNEQFF. The CDR3 nucleotides are TGTGCCATCACAGGACAGGGAAACAATGAGCAGTTCTTC.

The chain recombines TRBV12-3 or TRBV12-4 with TRBJ1-5; TRBD1 aligns across 8 bases. J lost 6 bases, V lost 3 bases, and 4 bases had no gene match. The CDR3 extends over 14 amino acids. CDR3 sequence (DNA): TGTGCCAGCAGTTTGGCAGGGGGCTTTCAGCCCCAGCATTTT. Translated: CASSLAGGFQPQHF.

The sample holds a few counts of this clonotype. This sequence joins TRBV20-1 and TRBJ2-1, with D possibly being TRBD2 (7 bases). Deletions cut 0 bases from V and 12 bases from J, with 21 bases between. The CDR3 sequence is 15 residues long. Germline CDR1 DFQATT, CDR2 SNEGSKA (reference sequence). CDR3 region: CSARDGGADTRGQFF. The CDR3 DNA reads as TGCAGTGCTAGAGATGGGGGGGCAGACACCCGGGGGCAGTTCTTC.

This clonotype has at least ten counts. At one boundary the junction diverges from the germline segment, which might be a read error. The V call is TRBV6-1, the J call TRBJ2-7; D possibly matches TRBD1 or TRBD2 (6 bases each). Germline values: CDR1 MNHNS, CDR2 SASEGT. The CDR3 covers 13 residues. The DNA for the CDR3 is TGTGCCAGCAGGAACCAAGGGGGGTCCGAGGAGTACTTC. Translating gives CASRNQGGSEEYF.

The chain links TRBV5-4 to TRBJ2-3; TRBD1 aligns across 8 bases. The CDR3 is 15 amino acids. With 0 bases clipped from V and 1 base from J, the junction kept 1 base outside the gene matches. The germline gives CDR1 SGHNT, CDR2 YYREEE (reference sequence). This CDR3 reads CASSLEDRGTDTQYF. In DNA form, the CDR3 reads TGTGCCAGCAGCTTGGAGGACAGGGGCACAGATACGCAGTATTTT.

V gene TRBV7-8 combines with J gene TRBJ1-2; a possible D gene is TRBD1 (5 bases). The ends were cut back, 5 bases at V and 8 bases at J, with 9 bases in the middle. This CDR3 has 11 amino acids. Looked up from germline, CDR1 is SGHVS and CDR2 is FQNEAQ. In nucleotides, the CDR3 is TGTGCCAGCAGCCGCGAGGGGGGCTACACCTTC. Protein sequence: CASSREGGYTF. Using reference TRBV7-8 and TRBJ1-2 for the parts outside the CDR3, the full variable domain is GAGVSQSPRYKVAKRGQDVALRCDPISGHVSLFWYQQALGQGPEFLTYFQNEAQLDKSGLPSDRFFAERPEGSVSTLKIQRTQQEDSAVYLCASSREGGYTFGSGTRLTVV.

This clonotype was seen more than once but under ten times. The chain is built from TRBV29-1 and TRBJ1-1; TRBD1 aligns across 7 bases. V shed 6 bases, J shed 5 bases, and the junction held 15 bases outside the gene matches. The germline gives CDR1 SQVTM, CDR2 ANQGSEA. This CDR3 is built from 15 residues. Here the CDR3 reads CSVVQTGSRRTEAFF. The CDR3 region has the DNA TGCAGCGTCGTGCAGACAGGGTCACGAAGGACTGAAGCTTTCTTT.

This chain connects TRBV7-9 to TRBJ2-7, with D uncertain. Trimming shortened V by 4 bases and J by 0 bases, and 4 bases separated the two germline ends. Germline CDR1 and CDR2: SEHNR and FQNEAQ (reference sequence). CDR3 length: 12 amino acids. The chain's CDR3 is CASSYGSYEQYV. The CDR3 DNA follows: TGTGCCAGCAGCTACGGCTCCTACGAGCAGTACGTC.

This clonotype was observed a handful of times. The V gene is TRBV6-4, the J gene TRBJ2-3; 7 bases line up with TRBD2. CDR1 is MRHNA, CDR2 SNTAGT, per germline. CDR3 length equals 14 residues. The trim removed 0 bases at V and 5 bases at J, leaving 2 bases unmatched. The CDR3 bases are TGTGCCAGCAGTGACTCAGAGCGGGGAGATACGCAGTATTTT. Amino acids: CASSDSERGDTQYF.

V usage is TRBV4-3 and J usage is TRBJ2-7; D is unclear. Looked up from germline, CDR1 is LGHNA and CDR2 is YSLEER. V lost 0 bases, J lost 2 bases, and 14 bases lay in between. The CDR3 consists of 16 residues. The CDR3 reads CASSQEGPAAAYEQYF. CDR3 bases: TGCGCCAGCAGCCAAGAAGGACCCGCGGCGGCCTACGAGCAGTACTTC.

This rearrangement joins TRBV29-1 to TRBJ2-5, with D unresolved. Between the trimmed V and J ends, which lost 3 bases and 5 bases, there was a span of 16 bases. The CDR3 totals 14 residues. Germline V gene data show CDR1 as SQVTM and CDR2 as ANQGSEA. The CDR3 reads CSVDGLELRETQYF. For the CDR3, the DNA is TGCAGCGTTGACGGCCTAGAGTTAAGGGAGACCCAGTACTTC.

The chain is built from TRBV21-1 and TRBJ1-1; whether TRBD1, the table's D call, matches the DNA was not checked. TRBV21-1 is a listed pseudogene. This CDR3 has 21 residues. CDR3: CASSPEVPGGFLTETNTEAFF. Written as DNA, the CDR3 is TGTGCCAGCAGCCCAGAGGTGCCAGGGGGTTTTTTGACGGAGACGAACACTGAAGCTTTCTTT.

The CDR3 DNA reads TGTGCCAGCAGTTACTCGATAGGGTCCGAGCAGTACGTC. Residues: CASSYSIGSEQYV. J is TRBJ2-7 and V is TRBV6-2 or TRBV6-3; no firm D call. The CDR3 extends over 13 amino acids. V was pared by 0 bases and J by 6 bases, with 9 bases between. Germline-derived CDR1 and CDR2 are MNHEY and SVGEGT.

The V and J genes are TRBV20-1 and TRBJ1-1; D unclear. The CDR3 length is 17 residues. CDR1 and CDR2 from the germline V gene are DFQATT and SNEGSKA (reference sequence). V lost 0 bases and J 0 bases, leaving 17 bases between the germline ends. The CDR3 DNA sequence: TGCAGTGCTAGAGATCCCGGGAAACCGGGCATGAACACTGAAGCTTTCTTT. It specifies CSARDPGKPGMNTEAFF.

This clonotype was detected many times. The genes are TRBV6-4 and TRBJ1-1, with D possibly matching TRBD1 (5 bases). Deletions cut 2 bases from V and 1 base from J, with 8 bases between. From germline, CDR1 is MRHNA and CDR2 SNTAGT. This CDR3 comprises 14 residues. The CDR3 protein is CASSDGAANTEAFF. CDR3 bases: TGTGCCAGCAGTGACGGGGCGGCGAACACTGAAGCTTTCTTT.

The chain carries TRBV20-1 and TRBJ1-1; no reliable D call. Germline lookup yields CDR1 DFQATT and CDR2 SNEGSKA (reference sequence). Deletions cut 0 bases from V and 12 bases from J, with 8 bases between. This CDR3 comprises 10 residues. The CDR3 nucleotides read TGCAGTGCTAGAGATGGAGAAACTTTCTTT. Translating it yields CSARDGETFF.

This chain connects TRBV7-2 to TRBJ2-3, with TRBD2 matching over 12 bases. The CDR3 extends over 15 amino acids. Germline values: CDR1 SGHTA, CDR2 FQGNSA. The V and J ends lost 4 bases and 5 bases, in that order; junction bases with no gene match: 4. The CDR3 reads CASSSGLAGLDTQYF. In DNA form, the CDR3 reads TGTGCCAGCAGCTCGGGACTAGCGGGTCTAGATACGCAGTATTTT.

This clonotype was detected only a few times. The genes are TRBV10-3 and TRBJ2-3, with a possible D match to TRBD2 (6 bases). V lost 10 bases and J lost 3, with 17 bases in between. This CDR3 spans 14 amino acids. CDR1 and CDR2 from the germline V gene are ENHRY and SYGVKD. The DNA of the CDR3 is TGTGCCACCCGCGCTACGGGAGCTACAGATACGCAGTATTTT. Translating gives CATRATGATDTQYF.

The V gene is TRBV10-3, the J gene TRBJ1-2; D gene uncertain. Germline CDR1 reads ENHRY; CDR2 reads SYGVKD. Trimming took off 3 bases at V and 2 bases at J, with 4 bases between the two ends. The CDR3 totals 12 residues. As DNA, the CDR3 is TGTGCCATCAGTGACCTAAACTATGGCTACACCTTC. Translation gives CAISDLNYGYTF.

This clonotype was picked up a small number of times. The J gene is TRBJ2-7, the V gene TRBV4-3; 11 nucleotides line up with TRBD1. The germline V gene has CDR1 LGHNA and CDR2 YSLEER. The CDR3 totals 17 residues. Losses at the gene ends were 0 bases for V and 3 bases for J; bases not matched to a gene: 7. The CDR3 loop is CASSQDPSGTGGYEQYF. The DNA for the CDR3 is TGCGCCAGCAGCCAAGATCCCTCCGGGACAGGGGGCTACGAGCAGTACTTC.